This T cell receptor (beta chain) was identified during a study of T cell responses to AZD1222 COVID-19 vaccine (dated by TCRdb to about 2021). Turning to the overall study: Because spike-specific TCR depth and breadth did not differ between the two schedules, AZD1222 recipients who got a second dose at roughly 4 weeks were pooled with those who got a second dose at roughly 12 weeks. A total of 230 to 250 trial participants underwent TCR sequencing, of whom 200 to 220 received two doses of AZD1222 and about 25 received two doses of the MenACWY control vaccine. Enrollment into the trials was organized by age into subgroups of 18-55, 56-69 and 70-plus years, and those subgroups contained approximately 160, 26 and 62 TCR-sequenced participants, respectively. The full study reports these points: After two AZD1222 doses, both the breadth and the depth of spike-specific TCRs were significantly higher than at day 0 and than in MenACWY recipients. Participants were mostly white British, with more females than males. The authors suggested clonal diversity may have been underestimated. CD4 TCRs associated with the vaccine covered the entire spike protein, and the dominant responses were in regions 160-218 and 743-854. Only 5 to 7 AZD1222 recipients were SARS-CoV-2 seropositive at baseline, limiting conclusions about previously exposed vaccinees. In the small 56-69-year group, the increase in depth fell short of significance, most likely because of low power. Because no day 14 peak-response samples were available, the repertoires could be characterized only after the peak T cell response. Reportedly, close to half of the unique spike-specific TCRs recognized epitopes lying outside the regions that are mutated in the B.1.351 and B.1.1.7 variants.

The CDR3 regions of human TCRbeta chains were subjected to immunosequencing. As for the original processing: TCRs in the repertoires were matched against a reference library of SARS-CoV-2-specific TCRs that had been generated with the MIRA antigen-specificity platform. Breadth was defined as the fraction of unique TCRs that were SARS-CoV-2-associated, and depth was defined as the fraction of total T cells that were SARS-CoV-2-associated. Each spike-specific TCR was assigned to its reactive spike region and to a CD4 or CD8 class using the MIRA data. Log10-transformed breadth and depth values were compared by one-way ANOVA with Sidak's multiple comparisons tests. TCRdb took over this immuneACCESS table, retaining in-frame rearrangements with V and J assigned. Such tables are incomplete; in checked studies, under half of the missing clones stem from an unresolved V gene, and the remainder is unexplained. V, J and clone size derive from that table, while D and trimming were established from the DNA sequence. The sample yields about 150,000 clones; 92% were counted once. Jointly, the top ten make up 1.3% to 1.5% of the sample.

Ends trimmed: V by 6 bases, J by 8 bases; bases unmatched to a gene: 10. The CDR3 sequence holds 15 residues, the cysteine and phenylalanine included. The only DNA kept is the CDR3, 45 bases in frame from the first base. The germline V gene (reference sequence) specifies MNHNY as CDR1 and SVGAGI as CDR2. In the case of this clone: Which antigen it targets is not known. No clone much larger than this one lies a single base away; base qualities are absent.

The sample's time point label, in plain terms: baseline before first vaccination. Vaccinee samples were obtained from the UK trials COV001 and COV002, which included a single-blind randomized controlled phase 2/3 trial of AZD1222 (ChAdOx1 nCoV-19) in healthy adults. Trial participant PBMC samples were collected at day 0 and day 28 after the second dose for TCRbeta chain sequencing. This TCR was sampled from an adult in good health. The source was peripheral blood, collected on day 0 of AZD1222 vaccination. The chain is made from TRBV6-6 and TRBJ1-4, with 9 bases aligning to TRBD1. At the DNA level, the sequence is TGTGCCAGCAGGTCCTGGGACAGGGTCTGGGAAAAACTGTTTTTT. It is translated as CASRSWDRVWEKLFF.